The 7 T cell receptor beta chains listed next were all sequenced from one sample in a study of T-cell memory formation after mild COVID-19. From the 5' RACE reads, TCRdb called clonotypes with MiXCR, one entry per CDR3 protein. The sample holds about 250,000 distinct CDR3 sequences, just over 15% seen once. The sample comprised PBMCs or a T cell subset sorted from them (not recorded which). These receptors were taken from an adult woman who had mild COVID-19 (a few samples of this study predate the infection). Cell type and time point are not known.

This clonotype turned up a few times. The V gene is TRBV6-5, the J gene TRBJ1-3; possibly TRBD1 for D (6 bases). The CDR3 runs to 14 residues. The germline gives CDR1 MNHEY, CDR2 SVGAGI. Deletions cut 2 bases from V and 2 bases from J, with 7 bases between. CDR3 amino acids: CASSYEGAGNTIYF. The CDR3 DNA reads TGTGCCAGCAGTTACGAGGGGGCTGGAAACACCATATATTTT.

This chain connects TRBV2 to TRBJ2-7; 8 bases line up with TRBD2. Germline CDR1 reads SNHLY; CDR2 reads FYNNEI. The length of the CDR3 is 15 residues. The ends lost 7 bases at V and 5 bases at J; junction bases unmatched: 13. Here the CDR3 DNA reads TGTGCCAGCAACCTCGGGCGGGGACTAGGGAACGAGCAGTACTTC. Translation gives CASNLGRGLGNEQYF.

The rearrangement links TRBV6-6 to TRBJ1-1; TRBD1 agrees at 10 bases. There are 16 residues in the CDR3. CDR1 and CDR2 from the germline V gene are MNHNY and SVGAGI (reference sequence). V was clipped by 2 bases and J by 0 bases; unmatched bases: 3. The CDR3 sequence: CASSYPGTGVNTEAFF. CDR3 coding DNA: TGTGCCAGCAGTTACCCGGGGACAGGGGTGAACACTGAAGCTTTCTTT.

This clonotype has more than one count but fewer than ten. The CDR3 DNA sequence: TGCGCCAGCAGACACGACGGAGGCTATGGCTACACCTTC. It encodes CASRHDGGYGYTF. This chain uses TRBV4-3 with TRBJ1-2, with D hard to call. CDR3 length: 13 amino acids. V lost 6 bases and J lost 4, with 12 bases in between. Germline V CDR1 and CDR2: LGHNA, YSLEER.

The chain recombines TRBV29-1 with TRBJ2-1; D remains ambiguous. Deletions cut 7 bases from V and 7 bases from J, with 14 bases between. The CDR3 consists of 12 residues. The germline V gene encodes CDR1 SQVTM and CDR2 ANQGSEA. The CDR3 coding sequence is TGCAGCGCCGTAATCCTGGGTAATGAGCAGTTCTTC. It encodes CSAVILGNEQFF.

This chain joins TRBV27 and TRBJ1-5; D is undetermined. The CDR3 runs 13 residues. Trimming removed 3 bases from V and 4 bases from J, with 7 bases in between. Germline V gene sequence: CDR1 MNHEY, CDR2 SMNVEV (reference sequence). The CDR3 bases are TGTGCCAGCAGTTTCGTACAGAATCAGCCCCAGCATTTT. It translates to CASSFVQNQPQHF.

This rearrangement joins TRBV11-2 to TRBJ2-7, with TRBD2 matching 8 bases. The germline V gene has CDR1 SGHAT and CDR2 FQNNGV. The CDR3 covers 14 residues. V shed 5 bases, J shed 5 bases, and the junction held 8 bases outside the gene matches. CDR3 sequence: CASSPSTSAHEQYF. DNA for the CDR3: TGTGCCAGCAGCCCCTCGACTAGCGCCCACGAGCAGTACTTC.